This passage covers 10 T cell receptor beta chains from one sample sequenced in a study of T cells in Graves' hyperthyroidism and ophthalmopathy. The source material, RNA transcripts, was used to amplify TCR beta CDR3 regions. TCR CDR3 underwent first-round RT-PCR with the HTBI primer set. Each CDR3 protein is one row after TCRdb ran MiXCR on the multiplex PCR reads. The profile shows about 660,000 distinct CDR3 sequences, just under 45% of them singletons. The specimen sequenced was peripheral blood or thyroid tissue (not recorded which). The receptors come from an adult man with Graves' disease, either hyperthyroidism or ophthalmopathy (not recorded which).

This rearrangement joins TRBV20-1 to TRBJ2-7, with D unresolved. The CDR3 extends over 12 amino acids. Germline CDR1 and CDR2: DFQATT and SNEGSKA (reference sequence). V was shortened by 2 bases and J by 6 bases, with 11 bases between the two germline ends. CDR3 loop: CSARPPGLEQYF. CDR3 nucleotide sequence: TGCAGTGCTAGACCGCCGGGTCTCGAGCAGTACTTC.

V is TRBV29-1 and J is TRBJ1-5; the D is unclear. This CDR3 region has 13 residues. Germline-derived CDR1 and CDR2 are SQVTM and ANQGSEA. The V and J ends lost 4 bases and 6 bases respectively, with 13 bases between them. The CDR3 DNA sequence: TGCAGCGTTGCCCCGGGCTTAGGTCAGCCCCAGCATTTT. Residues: CSVAPGLGQPQHF.

Here the CDR3 reads CASRTRTGNTEAFF. In nucleotides, the CDR3 is TGTGCCAGCAGAACACGTACAGGGAACACTGAAGCTTTCTTT. The J gene is TRBJ1-1, the V gene TRBV6-5; D may be TRBD1 (5 bases). Germline CDR1 and CDR2: MNHEY and SVGAGI. The CDR3 spans 14 residues. Trimming took 6 bases from V and 1 from J, leaving 12 bases between them.

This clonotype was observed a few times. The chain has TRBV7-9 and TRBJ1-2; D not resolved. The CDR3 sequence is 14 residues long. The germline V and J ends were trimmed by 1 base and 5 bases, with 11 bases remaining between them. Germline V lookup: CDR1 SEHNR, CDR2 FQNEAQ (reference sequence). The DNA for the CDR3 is TGTGCCAGCAGCTTAGTTACAGAATCTTATGGCTACACCTTC. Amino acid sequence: CASSLVTESYGYTF.

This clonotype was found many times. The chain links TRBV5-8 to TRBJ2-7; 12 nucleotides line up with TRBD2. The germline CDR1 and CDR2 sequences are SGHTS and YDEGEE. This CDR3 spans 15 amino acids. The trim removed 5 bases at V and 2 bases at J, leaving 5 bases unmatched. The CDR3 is CASSPGLAGTYEQYF. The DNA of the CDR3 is TGTGCCAGCAGTCCTGGACTAGCGGGAACCTACGAGCAGTACTTC.

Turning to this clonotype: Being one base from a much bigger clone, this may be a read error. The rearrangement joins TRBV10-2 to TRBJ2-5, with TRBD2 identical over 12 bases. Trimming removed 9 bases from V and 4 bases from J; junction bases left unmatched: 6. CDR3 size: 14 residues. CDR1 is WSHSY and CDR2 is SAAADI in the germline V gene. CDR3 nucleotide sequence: TGCGCCAGTCGGACTAGCGGGAAACGAGAGACCCAGTACTTC. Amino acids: CASRTSGKRETQYF.

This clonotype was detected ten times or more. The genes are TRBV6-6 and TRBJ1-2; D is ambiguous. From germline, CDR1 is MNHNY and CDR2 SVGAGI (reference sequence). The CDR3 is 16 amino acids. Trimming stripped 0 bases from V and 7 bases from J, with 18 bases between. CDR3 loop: CASSYSWEQNRAGYTF. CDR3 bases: TGTGCCAGCAGTTACTCGTGGGAGCAGAACCGCGCTGGCTACACCTTC.

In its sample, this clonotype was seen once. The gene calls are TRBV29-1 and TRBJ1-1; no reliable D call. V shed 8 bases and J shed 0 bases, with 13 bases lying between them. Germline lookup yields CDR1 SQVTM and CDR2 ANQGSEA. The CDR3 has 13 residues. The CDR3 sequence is CSLRAGLNTEAFF. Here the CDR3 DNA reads TGCAGCCTAAGGGCAGGACTGAACACTGAAGCTTTCTTT.

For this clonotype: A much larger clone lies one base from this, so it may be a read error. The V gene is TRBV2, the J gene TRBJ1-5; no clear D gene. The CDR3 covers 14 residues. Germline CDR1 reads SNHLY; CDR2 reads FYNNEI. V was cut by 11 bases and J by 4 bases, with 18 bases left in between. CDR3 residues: CACRRRLGNQPQHF. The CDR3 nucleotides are TGTGCCTGCCGACGGAGGTTGGGTAATCAGCCCCAGCATTTT.

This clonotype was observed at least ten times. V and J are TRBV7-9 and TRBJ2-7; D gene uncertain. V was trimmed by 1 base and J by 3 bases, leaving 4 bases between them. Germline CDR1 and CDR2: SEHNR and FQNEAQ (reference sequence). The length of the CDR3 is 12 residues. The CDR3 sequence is CASSLDNYEQYF. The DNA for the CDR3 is TGTGCCAGCAGCTTAGACAACTACGAGCAGTACTTC.